This TCR beta chain was captured by sequencing in a study of T cell responses to AZD1222 COVID-19 vaccine. General study points: Vaccine-associated CD4 TCRs ranged over spike, dominating at 160-218 and 743-854. Of the AZD1222 recipients, only 6 or 7 were seropositive at baseline. White British people made up most donors, females outnumbered males, and clonal diversity was possibly underestimated.

Pooled in the analysis were second doses at about 4 or about 12 weeks. In the case of this clone: Its specificity is not known.

Profiling relied on immunoSEQ multiplex PCR, and the TCRdb table lists in-frame clones only, not all of them. There are 100,000 to 120,000 clones in the sample; roughly 90% occur only once, and about 15% lies in the top ten. CDR1 SGHVS and CDR2 FNYEAQ come from the germline V gene. The CDR3 consists of 14 residues. Trimming removed 4 bases from V and 3 bases from J; junction bases left unmatched: 2. The TCR sequence derives from an adult who received the AZD1222 COVID-19 vaccine. This sequence joins TRBV7-6 and TRBJ2-1; 8 bases fit TRBD1. The sample in question was peripheral blood, obtained 28 days after the second AZD1222 dose. The CDR3 DNA sequence: TGTGCCAGCAGCTCGACAGGGGTCTACAATGAGCAGTTCTTC. Residues: CASSSTGVYNEQFF.